These 10 T cell receptor beta chains were all obtained from the same sample, sequenced in a study of shared clonotypes between healthy human individuals. Profiling relied on immunoSEQ multiplex PCR, and the TCRdb table lists in-frame clones only, not all of them. The sample contains about 680,000 clones, 55% to 85% of which appear only once. The specimen was memory CD4+ T cells sorted from blood. As for subset: CD45RA-negative fraction. These receptors were collected from a woman aged 30 to 39 in good health.

The J gene is TRBJ2-5, the V gene TRBV5-4; D gene uncertain. There are 15 residues in the CDR3. Trimming removed 0 bases at V and 0 bases at J, with 9 bases between. Germline V lookup: CDR1 SGHNT, CDR2 YYREEE (reference sequence). The CDR3 DNA follows: TGTGCCAGCAGCTTGGAGAGGAGCAACCAAGAGACCCAGTACTTC. It specifies CASSLERSNQETQYF.

The chain combines TRBV19 with TRBJ1-3, with 8 bases lining up with TRBD1. Germline trimming cut 3 bases from V and 2 bases from J; bases unmatched to any gene: 18. The germline gives CDR1 LNHDA, CDR2 SQIVND (reference sequence). This CDR3 region has 20 residues. The CDR3 region has the DNA TGTGCCAGTAGTATGCTCCCAAACCCGGGACAGGCAATAACTGGAAACACCATATATTTT. It specifies CASSMLPNPGQAITGNTIYF.

The genes are TRBV30 and TRBJ1-5; no reliable D call. Between the trimmed V and J ends, which lost 1 base and 3 bases, there was a span of 7 bases. CDR1 is GTSNPN, CDR2 SVGIG, per germline (reference sequence). The CDR3 sequence is 13 residues long. The CDR3 loop reads CAWSAGVNQPQHF. The CDR3 coding sequence is TGTGCCTGGAGTGCGGGAGTCAATCAGCCCCAGCATTTT.

This clone appeared a few times. The chain combines TRBV28 with TRBJ1-2; 7 bases map to TRBD1. Per the germline V gene, CDR1 is MDHEN and CDR2 is SYDVKM. There are 15 residues in the CDR3. The V segment lost 6 bases and the J segment 1 base; nucleotides outside the gene matches: 8. CDR3 region: CASRAGTEYNYGYTF. The CDR3 coding sequence is TGTGCCAGCAGGGCGGGGACAGAGTATAACTATGGCTACACCTTC.

The CDR3 loop is CASSLSAGTSSYNEQFF. In nucleotides, the CDR3 is TGTGCCAGCAGCTTATCCGCCGGGACTAGCTCCTACAATGAGCAGTTCTTC. The chain links TRBV7-2 to TRBJ2-1; 8 bases align to TRBD2. Unmatched junction bases numbered 6, after V lost 2 bases and J lost 0 bases. The CDR3 extends over 17 amino acids. The germline CDR1 and CDR2 sequences are SGHTA and FQGNSA. The variable domain in full, with the rest retrieved from reference TRBV7-2 and TRBJ2-1, is GAGVSQSPSNKVTEKGKDVELRCDPISGHTALYWYRQSLGQGLEFLIYFQGNSAPDKSGLPSDRFSAERTGGSVSTLTIQRTQQEDSAVYLCASSLSAGTSSYNEQFFGPGTRLTVL.

In regard to this clone: The same CDR3 is also encoded by other DNA sequences in this sample. This sequence joins TRBV6-5 and TRBJ2-7; D ambiguous. The CDR3 loop spans 15 amino acids. The V end lost 4 bases, the J end lost 0 bases, and 13 bases lay between the germline ends. CDR1 MNHEY and CDR2 SVGAGI come from the germline V gene. The CDR3 bases are TGTGCCAGCAGTTGGGGTTTTGCGAGCTCCTACGAGCAGTACTTC. Translated, it gives CASSWGFASSYEQYF.

This clone was counted a few times. Other DNA sequences in the sample encode the same CDR3. This sequence joins TRBV19 and TRBJ2-5; D gene unclear. This CDR3 is 12 amino acids long. V was cut by 2 bases and J by 4 bases, with 5 bases left in between. Germline assignment: CDR1 LNHDA and CDR2 SQIVND (reference sequence). The CDR3 loop reads CASSIWGETQYF. CDR3 DNA sequence: TGTGCCAGTAGTATATGGGGAGAGACCCAGTACTTC.

The V gene is TRBV7-9, the J gene TRBJ1-2, with TRBD1 matching over 7 bases. This CDR3 is built from 15 residues. Germline values: CDR1 SEHNR, CDR2 FQNEAQ (reference sequence). The V segment lost 5 bases and the J segment 5 bases; nucleotides outside the gene matches: 11. The CDR3 nucleotides are TGTGCCAGCAGCCCGTCCTCAGGGGGGGCTTATGGCTACACCTTC. Amino acids: CASSPSSGGAYGYTF.

The chain uses TRBV18 and TRBJ2-2; 7 bases agree with TRBD1. Trimming took 8 bases from V and 4 from J; bases not matched to a gene: 7. The V gene's germline CDR1 is KGHSH and CDR2 LQKENI. The CDR3 is 14 amino acids. The CDR3 loop reads CASQQGLGTGELFF. CDR3 DNA: TGTGCCAGCCAACAGGGGTTAGGCACCGGGGAGCTGTTTTTT.

The J gene is TRBJ2-3, the V gene TRBV19, with TRBD2 as a possible D gene (5 bases). Trimming took off 3 bases at V and 4 bases at J, with 11 bases between the two ends. The germline gives CDR1 LNHDA, CDR2 SQIVND (reference sequence). This CDR3 spans 14 amino acids. CDR3 bases: TGTGCCAGTAGTATTCGGGATGGGGCAGATACGCAGTATTTT. Amino acids: CASSIRDGADTQYF.